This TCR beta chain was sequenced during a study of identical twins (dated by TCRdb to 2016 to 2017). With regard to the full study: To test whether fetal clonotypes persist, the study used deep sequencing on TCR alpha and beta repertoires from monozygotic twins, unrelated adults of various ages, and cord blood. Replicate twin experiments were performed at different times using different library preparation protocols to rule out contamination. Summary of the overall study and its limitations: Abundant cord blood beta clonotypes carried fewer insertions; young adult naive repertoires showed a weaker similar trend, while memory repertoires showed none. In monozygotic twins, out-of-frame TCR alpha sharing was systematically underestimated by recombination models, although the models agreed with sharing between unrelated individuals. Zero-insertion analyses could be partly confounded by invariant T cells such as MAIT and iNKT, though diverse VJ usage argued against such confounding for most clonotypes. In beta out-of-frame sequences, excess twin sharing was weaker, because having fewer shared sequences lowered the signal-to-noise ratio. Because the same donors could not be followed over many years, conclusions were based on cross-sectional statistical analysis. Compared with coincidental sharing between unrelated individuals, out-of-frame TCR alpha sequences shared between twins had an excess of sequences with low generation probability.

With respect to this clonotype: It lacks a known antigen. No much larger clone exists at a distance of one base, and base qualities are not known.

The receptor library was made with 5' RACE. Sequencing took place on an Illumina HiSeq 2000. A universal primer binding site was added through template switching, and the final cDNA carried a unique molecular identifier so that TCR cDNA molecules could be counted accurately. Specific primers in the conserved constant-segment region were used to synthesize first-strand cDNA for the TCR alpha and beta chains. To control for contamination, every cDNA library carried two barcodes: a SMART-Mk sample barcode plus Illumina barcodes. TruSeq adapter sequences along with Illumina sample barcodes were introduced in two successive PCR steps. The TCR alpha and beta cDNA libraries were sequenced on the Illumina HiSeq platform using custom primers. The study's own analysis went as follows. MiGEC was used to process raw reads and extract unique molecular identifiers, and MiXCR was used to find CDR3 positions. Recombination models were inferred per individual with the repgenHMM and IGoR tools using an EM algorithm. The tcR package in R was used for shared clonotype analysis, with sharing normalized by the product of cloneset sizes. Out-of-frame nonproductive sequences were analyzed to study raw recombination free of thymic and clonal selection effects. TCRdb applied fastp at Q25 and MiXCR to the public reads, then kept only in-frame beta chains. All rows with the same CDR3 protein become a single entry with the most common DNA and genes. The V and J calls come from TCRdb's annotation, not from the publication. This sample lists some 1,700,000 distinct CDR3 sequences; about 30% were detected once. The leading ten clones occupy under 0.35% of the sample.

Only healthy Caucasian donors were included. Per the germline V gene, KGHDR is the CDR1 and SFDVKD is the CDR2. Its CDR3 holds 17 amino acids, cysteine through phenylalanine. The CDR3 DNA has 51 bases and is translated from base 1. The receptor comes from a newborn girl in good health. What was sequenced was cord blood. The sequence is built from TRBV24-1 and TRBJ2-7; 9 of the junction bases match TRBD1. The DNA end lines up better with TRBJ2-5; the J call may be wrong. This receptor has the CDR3 CATSDQRTDRGHETQYF. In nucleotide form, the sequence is TGTGCCACCAGTGACCAGAGAACGGACAGGGGACACGAGACCCAGTACTTC.